These 10 T cell receptor beta chains originate from one sample sequenced in a study of shared T cell receptors in the human thymus. Libraries were prepared by immunoSEQ multiplex PCR; TCRdb keeps only in-frame clonotypes and omits some of them. The repertoire consists of roughly 710,000 clones, with approximately 83% occurring once and the leading ten covering under 0.012%. This sample also belongs to another study, concerning human thymus T cells.

Sequenced material: thymocytes. The receptors derive from a girl under three years old with a congenital heart defect.

DNA for the CDR3: TGTGCCAGCAGGTCGGGACAGACAACTAATGAAAAACTGTTTTTT. Residues: CASRSGQTTNEKLFF. This chain joins TRBV27 and TRBJ1-4; 7 bases map to TRBD1. Trimming cost V 6 bases and J 0 bases; bases outside gene matches: 4. The V gene's germline CDR1 is MNHEY and CDR2 SMNVEV (reference sequence). The CDR3 loop spans 15 amino acids.

This sequence joins TRBV9 and TRBJ2-4; 10 bases align to TRBD1. With V trimmed by 2 bases and J by 6 bases, 2 bases remained unmatched. Per the germline V gene, CDR1 is SGDLS and CDR2 is YYNGEE. The CDR3 is made up of 14 amino acids. For the CDR3, the DNA is TGTGCCAGCAGCGTCCGGGACAGGGGAAACATTCAGTACTTC. As protein: CASSVRDRGNIQYF.

A single count supports this clone. As DNA, the CDR3 is TGTGCCAGCAGCCGCCGGGACAGGCAAGAGACCCAGTACTTC. Residues: CASSRRDRQETQYF. The gene calls are TRBV7-6 and TRBJ2-5, with 8 bases fitting TRBD1. There are 14 residues in the CDR3. The germline CDR1 and CDR2 sequences are SGHVS and FNYEAQ. V gave up 5 bases and J gave up 2 bases; unmatched junction bases: 4.

This clone occurred once. V usage is TRBV7-9 and J usage is TRBJ2-7, with a weak D call TRBD1 (6 bases). CDR1 is SEHNR, CDR2 FQNEAQ, per germline (reference sequence). Trimming took off 0 bases at V and 0 bases at J, with 18 bases between the two ends. The CDR3 spans 18 residues. The CDR3 is CASSLAIDRDNSSYEQYF. The CDR3 coding sequence is TGTGCCAGCAGCTTAGCGATCGATAGGGACAATAGCTCCTACGAGCAGTACTTC.

The V gene is TRBV27, the J gene TRBJ2-3; 7 bases are shared with TRBD2. The V gene's germline CDR1 is MNHEY and CDR2 SMNVEV (reference sequence). The V gene end was trimmed by 5 bases and the J gene end by 4 bases; junction bases not matched to a gene: 9. The length of the CDR3 is 15 residues. CDR3 nucleotides: TGTGCCAGCAGTCCCCGGGGACTATATGCAGATACGCAGTATTTT. It is translated as CASSPRGLYADTQYF.

The J gene is TRBJ2-7, the V gene TRBV7-9; 12 bases agree with TRBD1. V was clipped by 1 base and J by 2 bases; unmatched bases: 9. The CDR3 is 18 amino acids. CDR1 SEHNR and CDR2 FQNEAQ come from the germline V gene (reference sequence). CDR3 loop: CASSLVAPRDRGPYEQYF. In DNA form, the CDR3 reads TGTGCCAGCAGCTTAGTAGCCCCCCGGGACAGGGGGCCCTACGAGCAGTACTTC.

The genes are TRBV27 and TRBJ1-1; perhaps TRBD1 as D (6 bases). The germline V gene encodes CDR1 MNHEY and CDR2 SMNVEV (reference sequence). The CDR3 spans 14 residues. The V and J ends lost 6 bases and 0 bases respectively, with 11 bases between them. The CDR3 sequence is CASRYDRLNTEAFF. The CDR3 region has the DNA TGTGCCAGCAGGTATGACAGGCTGAACACTGAAGCTTTCTTT.

V gene TRBV13 combines with J gene TRBJ1-4; D might be TRBD1 (5 bases). The CDR3 sequence is 17 residues long. Germline V gives CDR1 PRHDT, CDR2 FYEKMQ (reference sequence). V was clipped by 1 base and J by 0 bases, with 12 bases between them. In nucleotides, the CDR3 is TGTGCCAGCAGCTTAGAGGCAGGGTCCCCAACTAATGAAAAACTGTTTTTT. Translating gives CASSLEAGSPTNEKLFF.

The V gene is TRBV10-3, the J gene TRBJ1-2; 8 bases are a match to TRBD1. The ends lost 2 bases at V and 7 bases at J; junction bases unmatched: 12. The V gene's germline CDR1 is ENHRY and CDR2 SYGVKD. CDR3 length equals 16 residues. The CDR3 reads CAISEPSRGPGFGYTF. CDR3 nucleotide sequence: TGTGCCATCAGTGAGCCCAGCAGGGGGCCCGGCTTTGGCTACACCTTC.

The J gene is TRBJ1-1, the V gene TRBV4-1; D gene ambiguous. V gave up 0 bases and J gave up 0 bases, with 17 bases separating them. The CDR3 length is 18 residues. CDR1 and CDR2 (germline): MGHRA, YSYEKL. CDR3 residues: CASSQDDESRNLNTEAFF. As DNA, the CDR3 is TGCGCCAGCAGCCAAGACGACGAAAGCAGGAATTTGAACACTGAAGCTTTCTTT.